This T cell receptor beta chain is drawn from a study of blood T cells in healthy people across ages. PCR was performed a second time for 7 to 11 cycles using a sample-barcoded 5' primer and a J-beta primer mix. TCRdb reprocessed the 5' RACE reads with MiXCR, giving one entry per CDR3 protein. The data show about 720,000 distinct CDR3 sequences, more than 20% seen once. Germline-derived CDR1 and CDR2 are SGHTA and FQGNSA. V was clipped by 5 bases and J by 0 bases; unmatched bases: 13. This CDR3 is 18 amino acids long. The same specimen was also included in a second study, on T cells of mothers and their children.

This sequence was found in a boy aged 5 to 17 in good health. The chain combines TRBV7-2 with TRBJ2-1; TRBD1 matches at 7 bases. The sequenced sample consisted of blood. The CDR3 sequence: CASSPRGVTGSSYNEQFF. CDR3 in DNA: TGTGCCAGCAGCCCTAGGGGCGTGACAGGGAGCTCCTACAATGAGCAGTTCTTC. Combining the CDR3 with reference TRBV7-2 and TRBJ2-1 gives the whole variable domain GAGVSQSPSNKVTEKGKDVELRCDPISGHTALYWYRQSLGQGLEFLIYFQGNSAPDKSGLPSDRFSAERTGGSVSTLTIQRTQQEDSAVYLCASSPRGVTGSSYNEQFFGPGTRLTVL.